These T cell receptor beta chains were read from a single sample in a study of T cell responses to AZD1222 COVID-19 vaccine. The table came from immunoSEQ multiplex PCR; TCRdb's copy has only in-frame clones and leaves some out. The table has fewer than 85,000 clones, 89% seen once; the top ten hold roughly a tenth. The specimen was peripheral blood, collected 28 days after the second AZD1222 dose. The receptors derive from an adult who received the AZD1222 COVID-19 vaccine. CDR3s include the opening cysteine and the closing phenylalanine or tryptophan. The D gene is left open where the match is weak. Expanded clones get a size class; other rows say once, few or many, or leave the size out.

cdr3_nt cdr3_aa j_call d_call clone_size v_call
TGTGCCAGCAGCTCCCGACCCACAGATACGCAGTATTTT CASSSRPTDTQYF TRBJ2-3 NA NA TRBV21-1
TGTGCCAGTAGGCCCGCCAGCCCAAATTCACCCCTCCACTTT CASRPASPNSPLHF TRBJ1-6 NA NA TRBV19
TGTGCCAGTAGTACCAGACTAGCGGGGAGCTACAATGAGCAGTTCTTC CASSTRLAGSYNEQFF TRBJ2-1 TRBD2 NA TRBV19
TGTGCCAGCAGCCAAGCGGGGTCTGGCTACACCTTC CASSQAGSGYTF TRBJ1-2 NA NA TRBV3-1/TRBV3-2
TGTGCCAGCAGTTATTACGGGGGCAATCAGCCCCAGCATTTT CASSYYGGNQPQHF TRBJ1-5 NA NA TRBV6-2/TRBV6-3
TGTGCCAGCAGCCTACTAGCGGGAGGGACGCAGTATTTT CASSLLAGGTQYF TRBJ2-3 TRBD2 NA TRBV3-1/TRBV3-2
TGTGCCAGCAGCTTCGGGGAGGTCCTCTCTGGAAACACCATATATTTT CASSFGEVLSGNTIYF TRBJ1-3 NA NA TRBV6-2/TRBV6-3
TGCGCCAGCAGCCAAGCCAGGAGAGGGGGGTATGGCTACACCTTC CASSQARRGGYGYTF TRBJ1-2 NA NA TRBV4-3
TGTGCCAGTAGTGAGCGGCCAGCGAACACTGAAGCTTTCTTT CASSERPANTEAFF TRBJ1-1 NA NA TRBV19
TGTGCCAGCTCACATAGTACCGGGGCGAACACCGGGGAGCTGTTTTTT CASSHSTGANTGELFF TRBJ2-2 NA NA TRBV18
TGCAGTGCTAGTTTGGGTTGGTCTTCTGGCTACACCTTC CSASLGWSSGYTF TRBJ1-2 NA NA TRBV20-1
TGTGCCAGCAGATGGGGGTACAATCAGCCCCAGCATTTT CASRWGYNQPQHF TRBJ1-5 NA NA TRBV12-3/TRBV12-4
TGTGCCAGCAGGGGGAGATTTAGCAATCAGCCCCAGCATTTT CASRGRFSNQPQHF TRBJ1-5 NA NA TRBV6-5
TGTGCCAGCAGCTTGCGGACAGGGCGCTCTGGAAACACCATATATTTT CASSLRTGRSGNTIYF TRBJ1-3 TRBD1 NA TRBV11-3
TGTGCCAGCAGCTCCCGACAGGCCCCTTTATTGAACACTGAAGCTTTCTTT CASSSRQAPLLNTEAFF TRBJ1-1 NA NA TRBV5-4
TGTGCCAGCTCACCGGGACAGGGTCTATACGAGCAGTACTTC CASSPGQGLYEQYF TRBJ2-7 TRBD1 NA TRBV18
TGTGCCAGCAGCCCATCTAGGGACAGGGTTTTCGGGGAGCTGTTTTTT CASSPSRDRVFGELFF TRBJ2-2 TRBD1 NA TRBV4-2
TGTGCCAGCAGCCTAACGGGGGACTCTAACTATGGCTACACCTTC CASSLTGDSNYGYTF TRBJ1-2 NA NA TRBV14
TGTGCCAGCAGCTTAGCCTACAGGGCCCGGGATGAGCAGTTCTTC CASSLAYRARDEQFF TRBJ2-1 NA NA TRBV7-6
TGTGCCAGCAGTTACTCGACGGGAGGGCCTGAGCAGTTCTTC CASSYSTGGPEQFF TRBJ2-1 TRBD2 NA TRBV6-2/TRBV6-3
TGTGCCAGCAGTGAACGGGTCTCTGGGGCCAACGTCCTGACTTTC CASSERVSGANVLTF TRBJ2-6 NA NA TRBV2
TGTGCCAGCAGCCCCGGGACAGGGCGATGGGAGACCCAGTACTTC CASSPGTGRWETQYF TRBJ2-5 TRBD1 NA TRBV28
TGTGCCAGCAGCTTGTCGCAGTGGTCCTCTGAAGCTTTCTTT CASSLSQWSSEAFF TRBJ1-1 NA NA TRBV5-4
TGTGCCAGCTCGCCGAGACAGGGGGCAAGCACAGATACGCAGTATTTT CASSPRQGASTDTQYF TRBJ2-3 TRBD1 NA TRBV18
TGTGCCAGCAGCTTAATTACAGGGGGCTATGGCTACACCTTC CASSLITGGYGYTF TRBJ1-2 TRBD1 NA TRBV11-2
TGCGCCAGCAGCTTGGGCTACACCTACGAGCAGTACTTC CASSLGYTYEQYF TRBJ2-7 NA NA TRBV5-1
TGTGCCAGCAGCACGTATGGCAATCAGCCCCAGCATTTT CASSTYGNQPQHF TRBJ1-5 NA NA TRBV6-5
TGTGCCATCAGTGACAGGGAGGTCACCGGGGAGCTGTTTTTT CAISDREVTGELFF TRBJ2-2 NA NA TRBV10-3
TGTGCCAGCAGCTCAGTAAAAGTAGATACGCAGTATTTT CASSSVKVDTQYF TRBJ2-3 NA NA TRBV6-5
TGCGCCAGCAGCCAAGAGCAGGGTATACAAGAAAAACTGTTTTTT CASSQEQGIQEKLFF TRBJ1-4 NA NA TRBV4-1
TGTGCCAGCAGCCAAGAACTAAGGAACACTGAAGCTTTCTTT CASSQELRNTEAFF TRBJ1-1 NA few TRBV3-1/TRBV3-2
TGTGCCAGCAGTTTGACAGGAGTGAACACTGAAGCTTTCTTT CASSLTGVNTEAFF TRBJ1-1 NA NA TRBV28
TGTGCCAGCAGGGGGGGGTCCTACGAGCAGTACTTC CASRGGSYEQYF TRBJ2-7 TRBD2 NA TRBV2
TGTGCCAGCAGTTACTCGGCAGGGCGTACCGCCGGGGAGCTGTTTTTT CASSYSAGRTAGELFF TRBJ2-2 NA NA TRBV6-2/TRBV6-3
TGTGCCAGCAGCACGCGACAGTTCTCCTACAATGAGCAGTTCTTC CASSTRQFSYNEQFF TRBJ2-1 NA NA TRBV7-2
TGTGCCACCAGTGACTATCCACAGGGGCTCACAGATACGCAGTATTTT CATSDYPQGLTDTQYF TRBJ2-3 TRBD1 NA TRBV24-1
TGTGCCAGCAGCTCATGGACAGGGGGCTTCGGGACTGAAGCTTTCTTT CASSSWTGGFGTEAFF TRBJ1-1 TRBD1 NA TRBV5-4
TGTGCCAGCAGCTTGGATAAAATCTATAATTCACCCCTCCACTTT CASSLDKIYNSPLHF TRBJ1-6 NA few TRBV7-2
TGTGCCAGCAGCGAACAGGGGGCCCGTGGAAACACCATATATTTT CASSEQGARGNTIYF TRBJ1-3 TRBD1 NA TRBV9
TGTGCCAGCAGCTTAGCGGGGAGCAATCAGCCCCAGCATTTT CASSLAGSNQPQHF TRBJ1-5 NA NA TRBV7-9
TGTGCCAGCAGTTCGGGAGGCCACATAGGTGAGCAGTTCTTC CASSSGGHIGEQFF TRBJ2-1 TRBD2 few TRBV6-5
TGTGCCAGCAGTTCACTAGCGGCGTTTAATAATCCCATGCAGTTCTTC CASSSLAAFNNPMQFF TRBJ2-1 TRBD2 NA TRBV7-9
TGTGCCAGCACCGTTGGCGGGGGGTACCAAGAGACCCAGTACTTC CASTVGGGYQETQYF TRBJ2-5 TRBD2 NA TRBV9
TGTGCCAGCAGACTCGGACATAACACTGAAGCTTTCTTT CASRLGHNTEAFF TRBJ1-1 NA NA TRBV6-5
TGTGCCAGCAGCCAAACCGGGCCTTCCTACGAGCAGTACTTC CASSQTGPSYEQYF TRBJ2-7 NA NA TRBV3-1/TRBV3-2
TGTGCCTGGAGTGTCCCCGGGGAGCTGTTTTTT CAWSVPGELFF TRBJ2-2 NA NA TRBV30
TGCAGCGTTGAAGGGGGAGGCGACACTGAAGCTTTCTTT CSVEGGGDTEAFF TRBJ1-1 NA NA TRBV29-1
TGCAGCGTGGTCGGGACGATCACCGGGGAGCTGTTTTTT CSVVGTITGELFF TRBJ2-2 NA NA TRBV29-1
TGCGCCAGCAGCCCTGGGGGCCTGAACAGGGGAGGCACTGAAGCTTTCTTT CASSPGGLNRGGTEAFF TRBJ1-1 TRBD1 NA TRBV5-1
TGTGCCAGCAGTGGCGCGTCCAGGGAGGGAAACTATGGCTACACCTTC CASSGASREGNYGYTF TRBJ1-2 NA NA TRBV6-2/TRBV6-3